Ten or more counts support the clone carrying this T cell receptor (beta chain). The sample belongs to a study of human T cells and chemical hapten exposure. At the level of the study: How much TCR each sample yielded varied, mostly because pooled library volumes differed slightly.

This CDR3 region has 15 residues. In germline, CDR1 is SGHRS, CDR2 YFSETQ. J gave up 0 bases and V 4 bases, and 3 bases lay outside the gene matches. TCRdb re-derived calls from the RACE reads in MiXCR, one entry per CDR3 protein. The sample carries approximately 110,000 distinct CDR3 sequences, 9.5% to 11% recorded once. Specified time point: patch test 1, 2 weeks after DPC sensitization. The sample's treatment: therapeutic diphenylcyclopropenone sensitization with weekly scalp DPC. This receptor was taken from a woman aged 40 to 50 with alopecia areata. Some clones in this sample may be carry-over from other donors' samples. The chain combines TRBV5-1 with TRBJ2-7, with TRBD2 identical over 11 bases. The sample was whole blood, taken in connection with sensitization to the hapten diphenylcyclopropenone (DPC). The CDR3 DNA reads TGCGCCAGCAGCCAGACTAGCGGGACCTCCTACGAGCAGTACTTC. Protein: CASSQTSGTSYEQYF.